Shown below are 29 T cell receptor beta chains from a single sample sequenced in a study of blood T cells in healthy people across ages. Using a J-beta primer mix together with a sample-barcoded 5' primer, a second PCR was run for roughly 6 to 11 cycles. TCRdb processed the 5' RACE reads anew with MiXCR; each CDR3 protein has one entry. The sample holds roughly 680,000 distinct CDR3 sequences, under 65% seen once. The sample was blood. Receptors originate from an elderly woman in good health.

A remark on this clonotype: Given a much more abundant clone one base away, this may be a read error. V gene TRBV10-3 combines with J gene TRBJ2-5; D remains unclear. Per germline, CDR1 ENHRY and CDR2 SYGVKD. The CDR3 is 14 amino acids. V dropped 4 bases and J dropped 1 base, with 10 bases sitting between them. The CDR3 is CAISVTGSQETQYF. The CDR3, as DNA: TGTGCCATCAGTGTGACGGGCTCCCAAGAGACCCAGTACTTC.

The J gene is TRBJ1-1, the V gene TRBV6-6; D possibly corresponds to TRBD1 (6 bases). Germline CDR1 and CDR2: MNHNY and SVGAGI (reference sequence). The V gene lost 8 bases and the J gene lost 7 bases, with 14 bases spanning the gap. The CDR3 spans 12 residues. As DNA, the CDR3 is TGTGCCAGCGGTACACAGGGAGGTGAAGCTTTCTTT. Protein sequence: CASGTQGGEAFF.

The V and J genes are TRBV12-3 or TRBV12-4 and TRBJ2-7; D is perhaps TRBD1 (7 bases). The J call may be incorrect, as the DNA end agrees better with TRBJ2-5. This CDR3 region has 13 residues. CDR3 amino acids: CASSSPGGETQYF. CDR3 coding DNA: TGTGCCAGCAGTTCACCAGGGGGGGAGACCCAGTACTTC.

This clonotype showed up just a few times. The chain joins TRBV6-5 to TRBJ2-4; 8 bases are a match to TRBD1. Germline CDR1 and CDR2: MNHEY and SVGAGI. With 7 bases clipped from V and 7 bases from J, the junction kept 12 bases outside the gene matches. This CDR3 spans 15 amino acids. Here the CDR3 reads CASIETGGLSNIQYF. Here the CDR3 DNA reads TGTGCCAGCATCGAAACAGGGGGTTTATCGAACATTCAGTACTTC.

As for this clonotype: A much larger clonotype is one base distant, so this may be a read error. This rearrangement joins TRBV5-1 to TRBJ2-1, with D perhaps matching TRBD1 (6 bases). This CDR3 has 13 amino acids. The V and J ends lost 4 bases and 6 bases respectively, with 11 bases between them. Per germline, CDR1 SGHRS and CDR2 YFSETQ. The CDR3 here is CASSVIGGNEQFF. DNA of the CDR3: TGCGCCAGCAGCGTGATAGGGGGCAATGAGCAGTTCTTC.

The chain joins TRBV4-3 to TRBJ2-1, with 7 bases that match TRBD2. The J call is doubtful: the DNA matches TRBJ2-7 better. This CDR3 has 16 amino acids. The germline CDR1 and CDR2 sequences are LGHNA and YSLEER. The CDR3 DNA follows: TGCGCCAGCAGCCAAGCCACCGGGCGGGAGTACAATGAGCAGTACTTC. It specifies CASSQATGREYNEQYF.

This clonotype was seen repeatedly, ten times or more. The gene calls are TRBV29-1 and TRBJ2-1; 11 positions match TRBD2. The junction had 11 bases not matched to a gene; V was cut back by 5 bases and J by 8 bases. This CDR3 has 15 residues. Germline CDR1 is SQVTM and CDR2 is ANQGSEA. DNA of the CDR3: TGCAGCGTTTCCTCCGGGACTAGCGGTTTGCATGAGCAGTTCTTC. It yields the protein CSVSSGTSGLHEQFF.

This chain joins TRBV12-3 or TRBV12-4 and TRBJ2-2; D is tentatively TRBD1 or TRBD2 (5 bases each). Trimming took off 3 bases at V and 3 bases at J, with 11 bases between the two ends. This CDR3 spans 15 amino acids. The CDR3 here is CASSFAQGDTGELFF. CDR3 DNA: TGTGCCAGCAGTTTCGCCCAGGGAGACACCGGGGAGCTGTTTTTT.

This clonotype appeared many times. This chain joins TRBV7-9 and TRBJ1-6; 8 bases are shared with TRBD1. The V segment lost 3 bases and the J segment 8 bases; nucleotides outside the gene matches: 6. Germline assignment: CDR1 SEHNR and CDR2 FQNEAQ (reference sequence). CDR3 length: 15 residues. In DNA, the CDR3 is TGTGCCAGCAGCTTTCAGACAGGGGCCGATTCACCCCTCCACTTT. Translating it yields CASSFQTGADSPLHF.

The chain combines TRBV27 with TRBJ2-7; D is possibly TRBD1 (6 bases). Germline CDR1 MNHEY, CDR2 SMNVEV (reference sequence). The CDR3 has 14 amino acids. The germline V and J ends were trimmed by 8 bases and 2 bases, with 16 bases remaining between them. The CDR3 spells CASHTTGQPYEQYF. The CDR3 DNA sequence: TGTGCCAGCCATACCACAGGACAGCCCTACGAGCAGTACTTC.

The V gene is TRBV20-1, the J gene TRBJ2-3; the match to TRBD2 covers 10 bases. The CDR3 covers 16 residues. J lost 2 bases, V lost 1 base, and 6 bases had no gene match. CDR1 is DFQATT and CDR2 is SNEGSKA in the germline V gene (reference sequence). CDR3 residues: CSARVLAGSNTDTQYF. The CDR3 DNA reads TGCAGTGCTAGAGTACTAGCGGGATCCAACACAGATACGCAGTATTTT.

This rearrangement joins TRBV5-1 to TRBJ2-7; 8 bases are shared with TRBD2. V shed 4 bases, J shed 2 bases, and the junction held 2 bases outside the gene matches. The CDR3 is made up of 13 amino acids. Germline V CDR1 and CDR2: SGHRS, YFSETQ. The CDR3 sequence: CASSVAGTYEQYF. In DNA, the CDR3 is TGCGCCAGCAGCGTAGCGGGAACCTACGAGCAGTACTTC.

The genes are TRBV6-5 and TRBJ2-3, with D perhaps TRBD2 (6 bases). Germline V gives CDR1 MNHEY, CDR2 SVGAGI. V was trimmed by 3 bases and J by 3 bases, leaving 13 bases between them. There are 15 residues in the CDR3. CDR3 in amino acids: CASSYSSGPTDTQYF. As DNA, the CDR3 is TGTGCCAGCAGTTATTCCAGCGGGCCTACAGATACGCAGTATTTT.

CDR3 residues: CASAATHTGANEQFF. CDR3 nucleotides: TGTGCCAGTGCTGCAACCCACACAGGGGCCAATGAGCAGTTCTTC. The chain carries TRBV2 and TRBJ2-1, with 7 bases matching TRBD1. Germline V gene sequence: CDR1 SNHLY, CDR2 FYNNEI. The CDR3 is 15 residues long. Germline trimming cut 9 bases from V and 6 bases from J; bases unmatched to any gene: 14.

The CDR3 sequence: CASSLGFTGQGVEAFF. CDR3 nucleotide sequence: TGCGCCAGCAGCTTAGGATTTACGGGACAGGGGGTTGAAGCTTTCTTT. The J gene is TRBJ1-1, the V gene TRBV5-1, with 11 bases identical to TRBD1. The CDR3 covers 16 residues. Per germline, CDR1 SGHRS and CDR2 YFSETQ. The trim removed 2 bases at V and 7 bases at J, leaving 10 bases unmatched.

This chain connects TRBV5-1 to TRBJ2-7; possibly TRBD2 for D (6 bases). The CDR3 consists of 14 residues. Germline CDR1 and CDR2: SGHRS and YFSETQ. Deletions cut 4 bases from V and 0 bases from J, with 11 bases between. The CDR3 loop is CASSDGGGSYEQYF. DNA for the CDR3: TGCGCCAGCAGCGACGGGGGTGGCTCCTACGAGCAGTACTTC.

The CDR3 sequence is CASRGSGGETQYF. CDR3 DNA sequence: TGTGCCAGCAGGGGAAGCGGGGGAGAGACCCAGTACTTC. The chain is built from TRBV3-1 and TRBJ2-5; 8 bases agree with TRBD2. The CDR3 runs to 13 residues. Unmatched junction bases numbered 4, after V lost 6 bases and J lost 4 bases. The germline V gene encodes CDR1 LGHDT and CDR2 YNNKEL (reference sequence).

This clonotype was counted between two and nine times. The genes are TRBV5-1 and TRBJ2-5; D ambiguous. CDR1 and CDR2 (germline): SGHRS, YFSETQ. Deletions cut 1 base from V and 3 bases from J, with 10 bases between. CDR3 size: 14 residues. The CDR3 DNA is TGCGCCAGCAGCTTGAGTGCGCTTAAAGAGACCCAGTACTTC. It yields the protein CASSLSALKETQYF.

This chain connects TRBV7-9 to TRBJ1-1; the D gene is possibly TRBD1 (5 bases). The CDR3 is made up of 13 amino acids. V was cut by 6 bases and J by 1 base, with 9 bases left in between. CDR1 SEHNR and CDR2 FQNEAQ come from the germline V gene (reference sequence). The CDR3 reads CASRQGRNTEAFF. The CDR3 coding sequence is TGTGCCAGCAGGCAGGGACGGAACACTGAAGCTTTCTTT.

The J gene is TRBJ2-5, the V gene TRBV6-1, with D perhaps matching TRBD2 (6 bases). Trimming cost V 6 bases and J 2 bases, with 25 bases left between them. This CDR3 is built from 18 residues. Germline V gene lookup returns CDR1 MNHNS and CDR2 SASEGT. This chain's CDR3 is CASSPGTLSIGGQETQYF. CDR3 nucleotide sequence: TGTGCCAGCAGCCCCGGGACTCTCTCAATAGGCGGACAAGAGACCCAGTACTTC.

This chain connects TRBV10-3 to TRBJ2-3, with 8 bases matching TRBD1. The CDR3 sequence is 16 residues long. The germline V gene has CDR1 ENHRY and CDR2 SYGVKD. V lost 6 bases and J lost 2; bases outside the gene matches: 10. The CDR3 loop reads CAIRNPTGDITDTQYF. The CDR3 region has the DNA TGTGCCATCAGGAACCCGACAGGGGATATCACAGATACGCAGTATTTT.

The gene calls are TRBV7-2 and TRBJ2-3, with TRBD2 matching 7 bases. V trimming: 5 bases; J trimming: 3 bases; junction bases outside the gene matches: 17. Germline V CDR1 and CDR2: SGHTA, FQGNSA. The CDR3 runs to 18 residues. CDR3 residues: CASSGPFWGGGPTDTQYF. The CDR3 DNA reads TGTGCCAGCAGCGGTCCCTTTTGGGGGGGAGGGCCAACAGATACGCAGTATTTT.

On this clonotype itself: This could be a read error, since a much larger clone is one nucleotide away. The CDR3: CSAKDLTYEQYF. CDR3 nucleotides: TGCAGTGCTAAGGACTTAACCTACGAGCAGTACTTC. This rearrangement joins TRBV20-1 to TRBJ2-7; the D gene is possibly TRBD2 (5 bases). CDR3 size: 12 residues. Trimming took 4 bases from V and 2 from J, leaving 9 bases between them. Germline loops: CDR1 DFQATT, CDR2 SNEGSKA (reference sequence).

About this clonotype: A much larger clone differs from this one at a single base, so this may be a read error. This rearrangement joins TRBV20-1 to TRBJ2-1, with TRBD2 matching over 8 bases. There are 15 residues in the CDR3. Germline lookup yields CDR1 DFQATT and CDR2 SNEGSKA (reference sequence). The CDR3 region is CGAGPGTRLYNEQFF. The CDR3 DNA reads as TGCGGTGCTGGCCCCGGGACTAGACTCTACAATGAGCAGTTCTTC.

With regard to this clonotype: One junction end does not reproduce the germline sequence, and a read error may be involved. The J gene is TRBJ2-3, the V gene TRBV29-1; D gene unclear. Germline CDR1 and CDR2: SQVTM and ANQGSEA. CDR3 length equals 11 residues. In nucleotides, the CDR3 is TGCAGCGGTGAAGATCTGAATACGCAGTATTTT. This sequence encodes CSGEDLNTQYF.

This clonotype was recorded a few times. The J gene is TRBJ2-2, the V gene TRBV3-1; D ambiguous. Germline values: CDR1 LGHDT, CDR2 YNNKEL (reference sequence). The V end was cut by 8 bases, the J end by 0 bases, with 7 bases between. CDR3 length equals 13 residues. The CDR3 loop is CASRSSNTGELFF. The CDR3 DNA sequence: TGTGCCAGCCGCAGTTCGAACACCGGGGAGCTGTTTTTT.

This clonotype occurred many times. The chain has TRBV5-1 and TRBJ2-3, with D perhaps matching TRBD2 (6 bases). Germline V lookup: CDR1 SGHRS, CDR2 YFSETQ. V lost 2 bases and J lost 0, with 19 bases in between. This CDR3 spans 18 amino acids. CDR3 DNA: TGCGCCAGCAGCTTATCCTGGACTACGGAAACTAGCACAGATACGCAGTATTTT. Its translation is CASSLSWTTETSTDTQYF.

The V and J genes are TRBV20-1 and TRBJ2-5; no clear D. The J call may be mistaken, given a closer DNA end match to TRBJ2-7. Germline V gives CDR1 DFQATT, CDR2 SNEGSKA (reference sequence). This CDR3 spans 12 amino acids. Here the CDR3 DNA reads TGCAGTGCTAGAGCCCAGTGGGGCGAGCAGTACTTC. This sequence encodes CSARAQWGEQYF.

In this sample, this clonotype turned up once. V and J are TRBV5-7 and TRBJ1-5; D is perhaps TRBD1 (6 bases). TRBV5-7 has ORF status, its function being uncertain. Trimming took 5 bases from V and 3 from J, leaving 12 bases between them. The CDR3 runs 14 residues. CDR3 sequence reads: CASRGDRNNQPQHF. In DNA, the CDR3 is TGTGCCAGCAGAGGCGACAGGAACAATCAGCCCCAGCATTTT.